This TCR beta chain was sequenced in a study of cytomegalovirus exposure and HLA in healthy donors. 60 Vbeta and 13 Jbeta primers were used in PCR. Sequencing used immunoSEQ multiplex PCR; TCRdb keeps in-frame clones, though not all of them. The sample has about 120,000 clones; about 74% are singletons. With V trimmed by 5 bases and J by 5 bases, 8 bases remained unmatched. There are 16 residues in the CDR3. The germline V gene has CDR1 PRHDT and CDR2 FYEKMQ (reference sequence). Input material: PBMCs. This clonotype was obtained from a woman aged 35 to 49 in good health and CMV-seropositive. The rearrangement links TRBV13 to TRBJ2-2; 10 bases agree with TRBD1. The CDR3 sequence: CASSIDRGRRTGELFF. The CDR3 DNA reads TGTGCCAGCAGCATCGACAGGGGGCGGAGGACCGGGGAGCTGTTTTTT.